Listed below are T cell receptor beta chains from one sample, sequenced in a study of cytomegalovirus exposure and HLA in healthy donors. Assay used: immunoSEQ multiplex PCR; TCRdb lists only in-frame clones, some missing. The data hold about 120,000 clones, with around 66% observed a single time. The sequenced sample consisted of PBMCs. The origin of the receptors is a middle-aged woman in good health and CMV-seropositive. CDR3s include the opening cysteine and the closing phenylalanine or tryptophan. Fields, in order: D gene, J gene, clone size, V gene, CDR3 protein, CDR3 DNA. The D gene is left open where the match is weak. Size tells how often a clone was seen (once, few, many) or the class of an expanded clone, and some rows leave it out.

>NA|TRBJ1-4|NA|TRBV19
CASSDRSNNEKLFF
TGTGCCAGTAGTGACAGGAGTAATAATGAAAAACTGTTTTTT
>TRBD1|TRBJ1-2|NA|TRBV19
CASSSKQGTALPLFFGYTF
TGTGCCAGTAGTTCAAAACAGGGGACTGCGCTTCCTCTATTTTTTGGCTACACCTTC
>TRBD1|TRBJ2-7|NA|TRBV7-9
CASSSPQGAVSYEQYF
TGTGCCAGCAGCTCCCCTCAGGGGGCAGTCTCCTACGAGCAGTACTTC
>TRBD1|TRBJ1-4|NA|TRBV30
CAWSSRGTGDFFNEKLFF
TGTGCCTGGAGTTCCCGTGGGACAGGGGATTTCTTTAATGAAAAACTGTTTTTT
>TRBD1|TRBJ2-3|few|TRBV6-1
CASSEAIGQGSTDTQYF
TGTGCCAGCAGTGAAGCAATCGGACAGGGGAGCACAGATACGCAGTATTTT
>NA|TRBJ2-4|NA|TRBV28
CASSRPGAKNIQYF
TGTGCCAGCAGTAGGCCGGGGGCCAAAAACATTCAGTACTTC
>TRBD2|TRBJ2-1|NA|TRBV15
CATSRRSPERGYYNEQFF
TGTGCCACCAGCAGACGTTCCCCCGAGCGGGGATACTACAATGAGCAGTTCTTC
>NA|TRBJ1-1|NA|TRBV12-2
CASRLVKGDCNTEAFF
TGTGCAAGTCGCTTAGTAAAGGGGGATTGTAACACTGAAGCTTTCTTT
>NA|TRBJ2-7|NA|TRBV13
CASSLDPTEQYF
TGTGCCAGCAGCTTAGACCCTACGGAGCAGTACTTC
>NA|TRBJ2-1|few|TRBV5-1
CASSLDGDIVSEQFF
TGCGCCAGCAGCTTGGATGGGGACATAGTTAGTGAGCAGTTCTTC
>TRBD1|TRBJ2-2|few|TRBV7-9
CASSLGQGDTGELFF
TGTGCCAGCAGCTTGGGACAGGGGGACACCGGGGAGCTGTTTTTT
>TRBD1|TRBJ1-2|NA|TRBV9
CASSLGTGGGDGYTF
TGTGCCAGCAGCCTCGGGACAGGGGGCGGAGATGGCTACACCTTC
>TRBD1|TRBJ1-3|NA|TRBV5-1
CASSLTGTGVGNTIYF
TGCGCCAGCAGCTTAACGGGGACAGGGGTCGGAAACACCATATATTTT
>TRBD1|TRBJ1-1|NA|TRBV11-2
CASSTRTGRTEAFF
TGTGCCAGCAGCACCCGGACAGGGAGGACTGAAGCTTTCTTT
>NA|TRBJ2-1|NA|TRBV19
CASSIRERQFF
TGTGCCAGTAGTATTCGGGAGAGGCAGTTCTTC
>NA|TRBJ2-7|few|TRBV4-1
CASSQDIDYSYEQYF
TGCGCCAGCAGCCAAGATATCGACTATTCCTACGAGCAGTACTTC
>TRBD1|TRBJ2-7|NA|TRBV11-3
CASSSTGTGNEQYF
TGTGCCAGCAGCTCTACCGGGACAGGCAACGAGCAGTACTTC
>NA|TRBJ2-7|few|TRBV5-8
CASRKGGALSYEQYF
TGTGCCAGCAGAAAGGGGGGGGCCCTCTCCTACGAGCAGTACTTC
>NA|TRBJ2-1|NA|TRBV12-2
CASRLAFTSGGLYNEQFF
TGTGCAAGTCGCTTAGCGTTTACTAGCGGGGGGCTATACAATGAGCAGTTCTTC
>TRBD2|TRBJ2-1|NA|TRBV6-5
CASTPTSGAYNEQFF
TGTGCCAGCACCCCGACTAGCGGGGCTTACAATGAGCAGTTCTTC
>TRBD2|TRBJ2-2|NA|TRBV27
CASSPGLAGTGELFF
TGTGCCAGCAGTCCCGGACTAGCGGGGACCGGGGAGCTGTTTTTT
>NA|TRBJ2-7|NA|TRBV10-2
CASSRLLSYEQYF
TGCGCCAGTTCGAGACTACTCTCCTACGAGCAGTACTTC
>TRBD2|TRBJ2-1|NA|TRBV14
CASSYRLAGEGEQFF
TGTGCCAGCAGCTACAGACTAGCGGGGGAGGGGGAGCAGTTCTTC
>TRBD2|TRBJ2-1|NA|TRBV2
CASSGPSGGAHNEQFF
TGTGCCAGCAGTGGGCCTAGCGGGGGGGCCCACAATGAGCAGTTCTTC
>NA|TRBJ1-5|NA|TRBV7-9
CASTVSGEQPQHF
TGTGCCAGCACCGTTTCAGGGGAACAGCCCCAGCATTTT
>TRBD2|TRBJ2-2|few|TRBV7-2
CASSRNPSGSRTGELFF
TGTGCCAGCAGCCGGAATCCTAGCGGGAGCCGCACCGGGGAGCTGTTTTTT
>TRBD1|TRBJ2-7|NA|TRBV7-2
CASSDRVVGSYEQYF
TGTGCCAGCAGCGACAGGGTTGTTGGATCCTACGAGCAGTACTTC
>NA|TRBJ1-1|NA|TRBV7-9
CASSLVIAPGDTEAFF
TGTGCCAGCAGCTTAGTGATAGCTCCCGGGGACACTGAAGCTTTCTTT
>NA|TRBJ1-1|NA|TRBV5-4
CASSPGGSKVDTEAFF
TGTGCCAGCAGCCCGGGGGGATCGAAGGTGGACACTGAAGCTTTCTTT
>NA|TRBJ1-5|few|TRBV29-1
CSVEEQSGQPQHF
TGCAGCGTTGAAGAACAATCGGGTCAGCCCCAGCATTTT
>TRBD2|TRBJ2-3|few|TRBV19
CASSKAGGQADTQYF
TGTGCCAGTAGTAAGGCGGGAGGGCAGGCGGATACGCAGTATTTT
>NA|TRBJ1-2|few|TRBV5-4
CASSPPRFDSYGYTF
TGTGCCAGCAGCCCACCCCGATTCGACAGCTATGGCTACACCTTC
>NA|TRBJ1-5|once|TRBV6-1
CASSDRVANQPQHF
TGTGCCAGCAGTGACAGGGTCGCAAATCAGCCCCAGCATTTT
>TRBD1|TRBJ2-1|NA|TRBV19
CASSIFGTGLTDEQFF
TGTGCCAGTAGTATTTTTGGGACAGGCCTAACCGATGAGCAGTTCTTC
>TRBD1|TRBJ2-5|NA|TRBV5-4
CASSSDRAETQYF
TGTGCCAGCAGCTCAGACAGGGCCGAGACCCAGTACTTC
>NA|TRBJ1-1|NA|TRBV7-2
CASSSGLNTEAFF
TGTGCCAGCAGCTCGGGTCTGAACACTGAAGCTTTCTTT
>TRBD1|TRBJ2-5|NA|TRBV5-6
CASSLDRAETQYF
TGTGCCAGCAGCCTTGACAGGGCAGAGACCCAGTACTTC
>TRBD1|TRBJ1-5|NA|TRBV5-6
CASSLEGDRGNQPQHF
TGTGCCAGCAGCTTGGAGGGGGACAGGGGTAATCAGCCCCAGCATTTT
>TRBD1|TRBJ1-2|NA|TRBV30
CAWSGGGVQGYTF
TGTGCCTGGAGTGGAGGGGGCGTACAAGGCTACACCTTC
>NA|TRBJ2-7|NA|TRBV27
CASSGYRAKVYEQYF
TGTGCCAGCAGTGGCTACAGGGCTAAGGTCTACGAGCAGTACTTC
>TRBD1|TRBJ1-1|few|TRBV18
CASSLWDSTEAFF
TGTGCCAGCTCACTGTGGGACAGCACTGAAGCTTTCTTT
>NA|TRBJ2-1|NA|TRBV25-1
CASSAQGYDYNEQFF
TGTGCCAGCAGTGCTCAGGGGTATGATTACAATGAGCAGTTCTTC
>NA|TRBJ2-3|NA|TRBV2
CASSSQDSSTDTQYF
TGTGCCAGCAGTTCACAAGACTCTAGCACAGATACGCAGTATTTT
>NA|TRBJ2-7|NA|TRBV28
CASREGVVREQYF
TGTGCCAGCAGAGAAGGGGTAGTGCGCGAGCAGTACTTC
>NA|TRBJ2-7|NA|TRBV9
CASSGRDTSYEQYF
TGTGCCAGCAGCGGAAGGGACACCTCCTACGAGCAGTACTTC
>NA|TRBJ1-3|NA|TRBV5-6
CASSDGGTGSSGNTIYF
TGTGCCAGCAGCGATGGGGGGACGGGGAGCTCTGGAAACACCATATATTTT
>NA|TRBJ1-3|NA|TRBV28
CASTETGGNTIYF
TGTGCCAGCACCGAGACAGGCGGAAACACCATATATTTT
>NA|TRBJ2-2|NA|TRBV10-1
CASSDPSGELFF
TGCGCCAGCAGTGATCCGTCCGGGGAGCTGTTTTTT
>NA|TRBJ1-1|NA|TRBV11-3
CASSATGAVTEAFF
TGTGCCAGCAGCGCGACAGGAGCCGTCACTGAAGCTTTCTTT
>NA|TRBJ2-5|NA|TRBV19
CASSTASAQETQYF
TGTGCCAGTAGTACGGCTAGCGCCCAAGAGACCCAGTACTTC
>NA|TRBJ2-5|few|TRBV19
CASSNGQGFGQETQYF
TGTGCCAGTAGTAACGGTCAGGGGTTTGGGCAAGAGACCCAGTACTTC